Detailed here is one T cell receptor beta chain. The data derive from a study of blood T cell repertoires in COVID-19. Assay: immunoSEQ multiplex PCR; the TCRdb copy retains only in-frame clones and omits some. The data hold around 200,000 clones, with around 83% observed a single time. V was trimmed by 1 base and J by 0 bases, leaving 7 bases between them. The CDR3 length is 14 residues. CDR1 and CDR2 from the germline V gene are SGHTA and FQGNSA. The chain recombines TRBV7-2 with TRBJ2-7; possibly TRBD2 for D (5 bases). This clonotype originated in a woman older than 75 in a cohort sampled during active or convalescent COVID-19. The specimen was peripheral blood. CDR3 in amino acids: CASSLGLASYEQYF. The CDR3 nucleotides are TGTGCCAGCAGCTTAGGGCTAGCCTCCTACGAGCAGTACTTC.